The rows below give T cell receptor beta chains drawn from one sample of a study of cytomegalovirus exposure and HLA in healthy donors. Produced via immunoSEQ multiplex PCR; TCRdb's table is partial and in-frame only. The table lists about 160,000 clones. Sequenced sample: PBMCs. These TCRs come from an older woman in good health and CMV-seronegative. CDR3s include the opening cysteine and the closing phenylalanine or tryptophan. A D gene is named only where the DNA matches it firmly.

TRBD1,TRBV19,TRBJ1-2,TGTGCCAGTAGGATTCCGGGACAGAACTATGGCTACACCTTC,CASRIPGQNYGYTF
.,TRBV5-1,TRBJ1-4,TGCGCCAGCAGCTTGGCCGAGGGGGGGTCGGGTGAAAAACTGTTTTTT,CASSLAEGGSGEKLFF
TRBD1,TRBV29-1,TRBJ1-2,TGCAGCGGCCTGGGACAGAACTATGGCTACACCTTC,CSGLGQNYGYTF
TRBD2,TRBV7-9,TRBJ2-5,TGTGCCAGCAGCTTAGCGGGAGGGCCACGAGAGACCCAGTACTTC,CASSLAGGPRETQYF
TRBD2,TRBV10-3,TRBJ2-7,TGTGCCATCAGTGGAACGGGAGGGCAGTACTTC,CAISGTGGQYF
.,TRBV19,TRBJ2-1,TGTGCCAGTAGTATAGGTACTCCCCTGGTTAATGAGCAGTTCTTC,CASSIGTPLVNEQFF
.,TRBV7-7,TRBJ2-3,TGTGCCAGCAGCCGGGGACTGAGGGACACAGATACGCAGTATTTT,CASSRGLRDTDTQYF
.,TRBV7-3,TRBJ2-5,TGTGCCAGCAGCTTAACTTGGGCCGAGACCCAGTACTTC,CASSLTWAETQYF
TRBD2,TRBV7-3,TRBJ2-7,TGTGCCAGCAGTCCGACTAGCGGGGGATCCGAGCAGTACTTC,CASSPTSGGSEQYF
TRBD1,TRBV13,TRBJ1-1,TGTGCCAGCAGCTTAATGAGGACAGGGGGCACTGAAGCTTTCTTT,CASSLMRTGGTEAFF
.,TRBV19,TRBJ1-1,TGTGCCAGTAAATACAGGGAGAACACTGAAGCTTTCTTT,CASKYRENTEAFF
TRBD2,TRBV2,TRBJ2-1,TGTGCCAGCAGATCTACTAGCGGGAGGGCCTGGGAGCAGTTCTTC,CASRSTSGRAWEQFF
TRBD1,TRBV23-1,TRBJ1-5,TGCGCCAGCGGCAGACGGGGTGGGACAGGGGTCAGTGGGAGCAATCAGCCCCAGCATTTT,CASGRRGGTGVSGSNQPQHF
TRBD2,TRBV15,TRBJ2-1,TGTGCCACCAGCAGAGTGGCGGGAGGGATCAATGAGCAGTTCTTC,CATSRVAGGINEQFF
.,TRBV14,TRBJ1-1,TGTGCCAGCAGCCTAACCCTTTACAGTGAAGCTTTCTTT,CASSLTLYSEAFF
TRBD1,TRBV2,TRBJ1-6,TGTGCCAGCATCAGGGACAGGGTTAATTCACCCCTCCACTTT,CASIRDRVNSPLHF
TRBD1,TRBV5-6,TRBJ1-4,TGTGCCAGCAGCGAAACAGGGGAGACTAATGAAAAACTGTTTTTT,CASSETGETNEKLFF
.,TRBV30,TRBJ1-5,TGTGCCTGGACGGGGGTCGGATCAGGTCAGCCCCAGCATTTT,CAWTGVGSGQPQHF
.,TRBV7-9,TRBJ1-1,TGTGCCAGCAGTGGAACAGCGAACACTGAAGCTTTCTTT,CASSGTANTEAFF
TRBD1,TRBV7-9,TRBJ1-1,TGTGCCAGCAGCTTTAACCCGGGACAGGGTGAAGCTTTCTTT,CASSFNPGQGEAFF
TRBD2,TRBV7-2,TRBJ2-7,TGTGCCAGCAGCTTGACTAGCGGGGGGGCGCGTTACGAGCAGTACTTC,CASSLTSGGARYEQYF
TRBD1,TRBV7-3,TRBJ2-7,TGTGCCAGCAGCTTAGGACAGGGGGCCTACGAGCAGTACTTC,CASSLGQGAYEQYF
.,TRBV29-1,TRBJ1-1,TGCAGCGTTGAGGTGGGGGGGGTGGGCGGCACTGAAGCTTTCTTT,CSVEVGGVGGTEAFF
.,TRBV5-6,TRBJ1-3,TGTGCCAGCAGCGCCAAAACAGAGTTTGGAAACACCATATATTTT,CASSAKTEFGNTIYF
TRBD1,TRBV6-7,TRBJ2-5,TGTGCCAGCAGTTCCGACAGGGAAGAGACCCAGTACTTC,CASSSDREETQYF
TRBD2,TRBV5-1,TRBJ2-1,TGCGCCAGCAGTTTCCTTAGCGGGGGGGCCTACAATGAGCAGTTCTTC,CASSFLSGGAYNEQFF
.,TRBV6-5,TRBJ1-2,TGTGCCAGCAGTTACTCCGCAGGGGAGAGCTATGGCTACACCTTC,CASSYSAGESYGYTF
TRBD2,TRBV5-1,TRBJ2-3,TGCGCCAGCAGCCACGGGACTAGGGCAGATACGCAGTATTTT,CASSHGTRADTQYF
.,TRBV7-8,TRBJ2-1,TGTGCCAGCAGCTTAGAAAGAGATAGTGTCAATGAGCAGTTCTTC,CASSLERDSVNEQFF
.,TRBV25-1,TRBJ2-5,TGTGCCAGCAGTGAATTGGACTGGGCCAAAGAGACCCAGTACTTC,CASSELDWAKETQYF
TRBD2,TRBV27,TRBJ2-2,TGTGCCACCCGGATGGGCGGGGGAATTCGAAGGGGGGAGCTGTTTTTT,CATRMGGGIRRGELFF
.,TRBV6-5,TRBJ1-2,TGTGCCAGCAGTTACAGTAGCCAGGGATCGTTCTATGGCTACACCTTC,CASSYSSQGSFYGYTF
.,TRBV6-5,TRBJ1-5,TGTGCCAGCAGTTACCGGGGAAATCAGCCCCAGCATTTT,CASSYRGNQPQHF
.,TRBV18,TRBJ1-1,TGTGCCAGCTCACCACGGGCGGACGGGCGGGAATCGCAAGCTTTCTTT,CASSPRADGRESQAFF
.,TRBV29-1,TRBJ2-5,TGCAGCGTTACGGGTCTAAGCGGGCCAGAAGAGACCCAGTACTTC,CSVTGLSGPEETQYF
.,TRBV5-1,TRBJ1-1,TGCGCCAGCAGCTTGGATGGCAATCCGAACACTGAAGCTTTCTTT,CASSLDGNPNTEAFF
.,TRBV5-4,TRBJ1-2,TGTGCCAGCAGCACCACGACGGAGGACTATGGCTACACCTTC,CASSTTTEDYGYTF
TRBD1,TRBV5-4,TRBJ1-1,TGTGCCAGCAGCAAGACAGGGACGGACACTGAAGCTTTCTTT,CASSKTGTDTEAFF
TRBD2,TRBV7-3,TRBJ2-1,TGTGCCAGCAGCTTAAAGGTAGCGGGGGTCGGCAATGAGCAGTTCTTC,CASSLKVAGVGNEQFF